The 22 T cell receptor beta chains presented below share a single source sample, sequenced in a study of graft-versus-host responses after intestinal transplantation (dated by TCRdb to the early 2020s). Receptors were amplified or captured by the immunoSEQ multiplex PCR assay. TCRdb took this table from immuneACCESS and kept in-frame rearrangements with V and J called. Such tables lack part of the clones; where checked against another copy, unresolved V genes explain under half of the gap, and the rest is unexplained. This sample lists about 9,600 clones; about 76% were detected once. The ten largest clones take up 20% to 25% of the sample. To isolate intraepithelial and lamina propria lymphocytes from graft specimens, dithiothreitol, EDTA incubations and collagenase D digestion were used. The material was ileum tissue, obtained around 440 days after intestinal transplantation. The receptors shown here come from a human patient who received an intestinal transplant, so some T cells may come from the graft donor.

The gene calls are TRBV18 and TRBJ1-4; D gene unclear. The CDR3 spans 15 residues. Trimming removed 2 bases from V and 0 bases from J, with 7 bases in between. Germline V lookup: CDR1 KGHSH, CDR2 LQKENI. CDR3 region: CASSPSRTTNEKLFF. The DNA of the CDR3 is TGTGCCAGCTCACCATCCAGGACAACTAATGAAAAACTGTTTTTT.

This clone has just a few counts. The J gene is TRBJ1-1, the V gene TRBV6-6, with unresolved D. This CDR3 comprises 14 residues. Germline V gives CDR1 MNHNY, CDR2 SVGAGI (reference sequence). V was clipped by 2 bases and J by 1 base, with 8 bases between them. CDR3: CASSYNPGNTEAFF. For the CDR3, the DNA is TGTGCCAGCAGTTACAATCCGGGGAACACTGAAGCTTTCTTT.

Details on this clone: One end of the junction is discordant with germline, which a read error may explain. The chain combines TRBV7-3 with TRBJ1-1; possibly TRBD1 for D (6 bases). CDR3 length equals 14 residues. Germline V gene lookup returns CDR1 SGHTA and CDR2 FQGTGA. CDR3 loop: CASSPGQLNTEASF. The CDR3, as DNA: TGTGCCAGCAGCCCAGGACAGCTGAACACTGAAGCTTCCTTT. Supplemented by reference TRBV7-3 and TRBJ1-1, the full variable domain reads GAGVSQTPSNKVTEKGKYVELRCDPISGHTALYWYRQSLGQGPEFLIYFQGTGAADDSGLPNDRFFAVRPEGSVSTLKIQRTERGDSAVYLCASSPGQLNTEASFGQGTRLTVV.

The rearrangement links TRBV6-5 to TRBJ2-5; D is unclear. The end of the DNA aligns better with TRBJ2-7, so the J call may be wrong. From germline, CDR1 is MNHEY and CDR2 SVGAGI. The CDR3 covers 15 residues. The CDR3 sequence: CASSPYPKPSYEQYF. The DNA for the CDR3 is TGTGCCAGCAGCCCATATCCAAAGCCCTCCTACGAGCAGTACTTC.

V gene TRBV7-3 combines with J gene TRBJ2-7; TRBD1 might be the D (6 bases). CDR3 length: 16 residues. Germline V lookup: CDR1 SGHTA, CDR2 FQGTGA. V lost 2 bases, J lost 6 bases, and 20 bases lay in between. CDR3: CASSLVFQEGDSEQYF. DNA of the CDR3: TGTGCCAGCAGCTTAGTCTTCCAAGAGGGGGATTCCGAGCAGTACTTC.

This clone showed up just a few times. CDR3 DNA sequence: TGTGCCATCAGTGAGTCGGGGGTAGGACGCTCACCCCTCCACTTT. Protein product: CAISESGVGRSPLHF. V and J are TRBV10-3 and TRBJ1-6; possible D gene TRBD1, 5 bases. V was shortened by 0 bases and J by 10 bases, with 13 bases between the two germline ends. CDR1 and CDR2 from the germline V gene are ENHRY and SYGVKD. The CDR3 sequence is 15 residues long.

This chain uses TRBV19 with TRBJ1-6; no clear D gene. The germline gives CDR1 LNHDA, CDR2 SQIVND (reference sequence). CDR3 length equals 16 residues. Deletions cut 6 bases from V and 0 bases from J, with 12 bases between. In nucleotides, the CDR3 is TGTGCCAGTAGGGACTCCCTGAGCTCCTATAATTCACCCCTCCACTTT. Its protein is CASRDSLSSYNSPLHF. Based on the CDR3 plus reference TRBV19 and TRBJ1-6, the full variable domain is DGGITQSPKYLFRKEGQNVTLSCEQNLNHDAMYWYRQDPGQGLRLIYYSQIVNDFQKGDIAEGYSVSREKKESFPLTVTSAQKNPTAFYLCASRDSLSSYNSPLHFGNGTRLTVT.

The chain employs TRBV2 and TRBJ2-1; D is possibly TRBD1 or TRBD2 (5 bases each). This CDR3 contains 13 residues. Germline CDR1 and CDR2: SNHLY and FYNNEI. V was cut by 7 bases and J by 13 bases, with 20 bases left in between. The CDR3 bases are TGTGCCAGCAACGGACTTCTAGGGACCGCCCAGTTCTTC. Protein sequence: CASNGLLGTAQFF.

The chain combines TRBV6-6 with TRBJ1-3; D gene unclear. The germline V gene encodes CDR1 MNHNY and CDR2 SVGAGI (reference sequence). The CDR3 covers 16 residues. Trimming took 0 bases from V and 0 from J, leaving 9 bases between them. This CDR3 reads CASSYSQAFSGNTIYF. In nucleotides, the CDR3 is TGTGCCAGCAGTTACTCCCAGGCCTTCTCTGGAAACACCATATATTTT.

This clone was picked up one time. The rearrangement uses TRBV18 and TRBJ1-6; no reliable D call. V was pared by 3 bases and J by 4 bases, with 10 bases between. This CDR3 is 15 amino acids long. Germline assignment: CDR1 KGHSH and CDR2 LQKENI. CDR3 DNA: TGTGCCAGCTCACCGCGGGGAGATTATAATTCACCCCTCCACTTT. Amino acids: CASSPRGDYNSPLHF.

This chain links TRBV7-9 with TRBJ1-2; possible D gene TRBD1, 5 bases. The germline V gene has CDR1 SEHNR and CDR2 FQNEAQ (reference sequence). Trimming took 5 bases from V and 6 from J, leaving 13 bases between them. CDR3 length equals 13 residues. The CDR3 region is CASSEVGRDGYTF. The CDR3 DNA reads as TGTGCCAGCAGCGAGGTGGGGCGGGATGGCTACACCTTC.

This chain links TRBV4-1 with TRBJ2-5; no clear D gene. CDR1 and CDR2 from the germline V gene are MGHRA and YSYEKL. CDR3 size: 16 residues. The germline V and J ends were trimmed by 4 bases and 4 bases, with 19 bases remaining between them. The DNA of the CDR3 is TGCGCCAGCAGCCTTGGCGGCCGGGCGCTGGGAGAGACCCAGTACTTC. Translated, it gives CASSLGGRALGETQYF.

The rearrangement links TRBV5-1 to TRBJ2-5; 11 bases map to TRBD1. CDR3 length equals 14 residues. The germline V gene encodes CDR1 SGHRS and CDR2 YFSETQ. The J segment lost 5 bases and the V segment lost 3 bases, leaving 3 bases of the junction unmatched. The CDR3 DNA reads TGCGCCAGCAGCTGGGGACAGGGGGGCGAGACCCAGTACTTC. Translating it yields CASSWGQGGETQYF.

This chain connects TRBV28 to TRBJ1-5; TRBD1 matches 7 bases. This CDR3 is 15 amino acids long. Germline CDR1 MDHEN, CDR2 SYDVKM. V trimming: 5 bases; J trimming: 4 bases; junction bases outside the gene matches: 8. Here the CDR3 DNA reads TGTGCCAGCAGTACCCTTAGGGGACAGAATCAGCCCCAGCATTTT. Translation gives CASSTLRGQNQPQHF.

V gene TRBV6-6 combines with J gene TRBJ1-3; D is uncertain. Looked up from germline, CDR1 is MNHNY and CDR2 is SVGAGI (reference sequence). The CDR3 is 15 amino acids. V gave up 7 bases and J gave up 1 base, with 14 bases separating them. In nucleotides, the CDR3 is TGTGCCAGCACTCAGCGGGCGGAATCTGGAAACACCATATATTTT. As protein: CASTQRAESGNTIYF.

This clone was seen once. The chain uses TRBV6-4 and TRBJ2-7; 9 nucleotides align to TRBD1. CDR3 length equals 15 residues. The V segment lost 3 bases and the J segment 1 base; nucleotides outside the gene matches: 4. Germline CDR1 reads MRHNA; CDR2 reads SNTAGT. CDR3 sequence: CASSEDGTGSYEQYF. CDR3 in DNA: TGTGCCAGCAGTGAAGATGGGACAGGGTCCTACGAGCAGTACTTC.

With respect to this clone: At one of its ends the junction is not consistent with the germline gene, which may arise from a read error. Within the sample, other DNA sequences also encode this same CDR3. The chain employs TRBV4-2 and TRBJ1-4, with unresolved D. The CDR3 covers 16 residues. The germline V gene encodes CDR1 LGHNA and CDR2 YNFKEQ. The CDR3 reads CASSQAVRVGKEKLFF. In DNA, the CDR3 is TGTGCCAGCAGCCAAGCCGTCCGGGTAGGGAAAGAAAAACTGTTCTTT.

CDR3 in DNA: TGTGCCAGCAGCTTGGGCCGAACAGGGTTTAATTATGGCTACACCTTC. This encodes CASSLGRTGFNYGYTF. This chain connects TRBV5-5 to TRBJ1-2; TRBD1 is a possible D gene (6 bases). The CDR3 extends over 16 amino acids. The V gene's germline CDR1 is SGHKS and CDR2 YYEKEE (reference sequence). The V and J ends lost 0 bases and 5 bases respectively, with 17 bases between them.

This chain uses TRBV5-1 with TRBJ1-5; D may be TRBD1 (5 bases). Per germline, CDR1 SGHRS and CDR2 YFSETQ. The CDR3 extends over 12 amino acids. Trimming took off 10 bases at V and 5 bases at J, with 13 bases between the two ends. The chain's CDR3 is CAADGGDQPQHF. CDR3 nucleotide sequence: TGCGCCGCAGACGGGGGGGATCAGCCCCAGCATTTT.

This clone was seen just once. The rearrangement joins TRBV19 to TRBJ2-1, with 7 bases that match TRBD2. The CDR3 length is 13 residues. Germline V gene lookup returns CDR1 LNHDA and CDR2 SQIVND (reference sequence). J gave up 9 bases and V 2 bases, and 4 bases lay outside the gene matches. The CDR3 spells CASSISTSTEQFF. CDR3 in DNA: TGTGCCAGTAGTATATCGACTAGCACTGAGCAGTTCTTC.

The rearrangement links TRBV6-5 to TRBJ1-1, with 9 bases fitting TRBD1. Trimming removed 2 bases from V and 4 bases from J; junction bases left unmatched: 5. The CDR3 loop spans 15 amino acids. Per germline, CDR1 MNHEY and CDR2 SVGAGI. CDR3 DNA sequence: TGTGCCAGCAGTTACACAGGGGGACAGGGCACTGAAGCTTTCTTT. Encoded protein: CASSYTGGQGTEAFF.

The chain combines TRBV19 with TRBJ1-2; no clear D gene. Germline CDR1 and CDR2: LNHDA and SQIVND (reference sequence). V shed 11 bases and J shed 4 bases, with 14 bases lying between them. This CDR3 has 12 amino acids. CDR3 loop: CAVSPAGYGYTF. CDR3 nucleotides: TGTGCCGTTTCCCCAGCGGGCTATGGCTACACCTTC.